This T cell receptor beta chain was recovered during a study of blood T cell repertoires in COVID-19. Germline V lookup: CDR1 ENHRY, CDR2 SYGVKD. The CDR3 covers 14 residues. V was clipped by 8 bases and J by 2 bases; unmatched bases: 5. TCRdb keeps only in-frame clones here, not all; method: immunoSEQ multiplex PCR. Here the sample spans 190,000 or so clones, approximately 75% being singletons. This receptor was identified in a man aged 35 to 55 who had recovered from COVID-19. J is TRBJ1-4 and V is TRBV10-3; TRBD1 matches 7 bases. Sequenced material: PBMCs or T cells enriched from blood (not recorded which). CDR3: CAISSGQTNEKLFF. The CDR3 coding sequence is TGTGCCATCTCCTCGGGACAGACTAATGAAAAACTGTTTTTT.